The clone carrying this T cell receptor (beta chain) was seen many times. Its specificity is unknown. V was clipped by 4 bases and J by 2 bases, with 8 bases between them. This CDR3 has 13 residues. Germline CDR1 is SQVTM and CDR2 is ANQGSEA. The sample comes from a study of CD8 T cells in ankylosing spondylitis. Whole-study findings and limits: Seemingly distinctive of ankylosing spondylitis blood was a TCR beta motif formed by eight highly homologous variants.

Researchers built TCR beta libraries using quantitative 5'-RACE with molecular barcodes. TCRdb recomputed calls from the 5' RACE reads with MiXCR, one row per CDR3 protein. The sample yields 250,000 or so distinct CDR3 sequences, 18% seen once. This sequence was found in a male donor with ankylosing spondylitis or in good health (not recorded which). V and J are TRBV29-1 and TRBJ2-2; D gene ambiguous. The sample comprised blood, either unsorted or a sorted T cell fraction (not recorded which). In DNA, the CDR3 is TGCAGCGTTGTTGACTCCAACACCGGGGAGCTGTTTTTT. Its protein is CSVVDSNTGELFF.